This T cell receptor beta chain was documented in a study of neurological immune-mediated disorders. This clonotype was detected many times. Its antigen remains unidentified. The cDNA was synthesized by 5'RACE incorporating 10-nucleotide random UMIs. MiXCR, run by TCRdb on the 5' RACE reads, gives a single entry per CDR3 protein. The sample shows 35,000 or so distinct CDR3 sequences, under 4% of them seen only once. The length of the CDR3 is 15 residues. V shed 4 bases and J 8 bases; nucleotides not matched to a gene: 7. The V gene's germline CDR1 is KGHDR and CDR2 SFDVKD. Findings of the study overall: A possible signature appeared as one related-CDR3 cluster, in which phylogenetic grouping placed the repertoires of 18 of 34 multiple sclerosis patients.

The time point here: longitudinal time-point 1 (baseline). PBMCs numbering 2 million and stored at -80 C yielded the unsorted libraries. Input material: PBMCs. The chain recombines TRBV24-1 with TRBJ2-1; 10 bases fit TRBD1. This clonotype was sampled from a woman aged 55-69 years with multiple sclerosis. The CDR3 bases are TGTGCCACCAGTGACCAGGGACAGGGGAAGTATGAGCAGTTCTTC. Amino acid sequence: CATSDQGQGKYEQFF.